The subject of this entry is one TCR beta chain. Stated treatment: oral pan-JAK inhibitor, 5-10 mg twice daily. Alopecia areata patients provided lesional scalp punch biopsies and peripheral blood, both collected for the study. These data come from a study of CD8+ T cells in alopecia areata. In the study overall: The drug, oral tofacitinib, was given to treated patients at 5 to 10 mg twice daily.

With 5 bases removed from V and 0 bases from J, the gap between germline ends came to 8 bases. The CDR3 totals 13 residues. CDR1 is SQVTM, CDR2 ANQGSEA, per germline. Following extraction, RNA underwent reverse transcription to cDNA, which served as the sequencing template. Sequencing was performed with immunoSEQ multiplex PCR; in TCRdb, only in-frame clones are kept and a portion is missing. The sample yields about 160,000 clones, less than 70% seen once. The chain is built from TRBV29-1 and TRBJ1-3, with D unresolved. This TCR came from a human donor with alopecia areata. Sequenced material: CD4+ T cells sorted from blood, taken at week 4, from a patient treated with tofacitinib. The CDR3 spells CSVSTSSGNTIYF. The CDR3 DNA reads TGCAGCGTTTCCACGTCCTCTGGAAACACCATATATTTT. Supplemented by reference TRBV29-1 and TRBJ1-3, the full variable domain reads SAVISQKPSRDICQRGTSLTIQCQVDSQVTMMFWYRQQPGQSLTLIATANQGSEATYESGFVIDKFPISRPNLTFSTLTVSNMSPEDSSIYLCSVSTSSGNTIYFGEGSWLTVV.